Below, one T cell receptor (beta chain) is given with its context. The data were obtained in a study of PD-1 blockade in mismatch repair-deficient tumors. Study-wide background: Enrolled about 2012-2016, patients had progressing, pretreated mismatch repair-deficient cancers of approximately 13 types.

Germline V gene data show CDR1 as SQVTM and CDR2 as ANQGSEA. The CDR3 is made up of 13 amino acids. The V and J ends lost 4 bases and 4 bases, in that order; junction bases with no gene match: 3. Libraries were prepared by immunoSEQ multiplex PCR; TCRdb keeps only in-frame clonotypes and omits some of them. The sample carries some 120,000 clones, approximately 90% recorded once. The input for sequencing was peripheral blood, taken 44 weeks after starting pembrolizumab. The source is an adult with mismatch repair-deficient cancer. The rearrangement uses TRBV29-1 and TRBJ2-2, with TRBD2 identical over 7 bases. The CDR3 coding sequence is TGCAGCGTTGGGGACTATTCCACCGGGGAGCTGTTTTTT. Amino acid sequence: CSVGDYSTGELFF.